The entry below gives a single TCR beta chain sequence along with its context. Its antigen is unknown. This CDR3 is built from 16 residues. Germline-derived CDR1 and CDR2 are LNHNV and YYDKDF (reference sequence). The V end was cut by 3 bases, the J end by 6 bases, with 18 bases between. Making TCR cDNA involved 5'RACE template switching, which added UMIs and a universal primer site. TCRdb recomputed calls from the 5' RACE reads with MiXCR, one row per CDR3 protein. The sample lists 620,000 or so distinct CDR3 sequences, 9% to 15% occurring once. The source of the sample is a study of T cells after yellow fever vaccination. Study-wide results and caveats: Abundant clonotypes from the bulk population could have been carried over as contaminants into FACS-sorted repertoires. Boosting was followed by the reappearance of most primary-vaccination clones (around 95% CD4, 70% to 90% CD8).

The receptor was derived from a young man who received the YFV17D yellow fever vaccine. The chain employs TRBV15 and TRBJ2-1; weak D call: TRBD2 (5 bases). The input for sequencing was PBMCs, taken on the day of the yellow fever booster vaccination. The CDR3 is CATSRIQLGLGNEQFF. CDR3 coding DNA: TGTGCCACCAGCAGGATACAACTAGGGCTCGGCAATGAGCAGTTCTTC.